This T cell receptor beta chain was identified in a study of a mutant IDH1 vaccine in newly diagnosed glioma. Findings and limits, study-wide: Pseudoprogression seemingly bore no relation to changes in top peripheral T cell clonotypes.

Notes on this clone: As yet, its antigen is unknown.

The ends were cut back, 7 bases at V and 1 base at J, with 17 bases in the middle. This CDR3 has 15 amino acids. CDR1 and CDR2 (germline): MDHEN, SYDVKM. As for time point: baseline, week 1 (first vaccination visit). Treatment meaning: pre-vaccination baseline after standard-of-care therapy. Those who donated had recent WHO grade 3 or 4 IDH1-mutant, ATRX-lost astrocytomas. Repertoires were generated with immunoSEQ multiplex PCR, while TCRdb's copy carries only in-frame clones and drops some. This sample has under 35,000 clones, with 88% found just once. The TCR sequence derives from a woman aged 40 to 49 with glioma. This specimen was PBMCs, taken from a glioma patient treated with radiotherapy, temozolomide or both. V is TRBV28 and J is TRBJ2-7, with D tentatively TRBD1 (7 bases). The CDR3 here is CASTQGGGESYEQYF. DNA of the CDR3: TGTGCCAGCACCCAGGGGGGCGGAGAATCCTACGAGCAGTACTTC.